This T cell receptor (beta chain) appears in the sequencing data of a study of cytomegalovirus exposure and HLA in healthy donors. This clone was observed a few times. What it recognizes is unknown. Researchers ran the PCR with 60 Vbeta and 13 Jbeta primers. Method: immunoSEQ multiplex PCR; TCRdb's copy keeps in-frame clones and lacks some. The data contain fewer than 200,000 clones, roughly 73% of them seen just once; the ten biggest clones take up over 1.5%. Study-wide results and limits: In a later analysis, an Asian-associated ancestry cluster reportedly showed fewer N-insertions than the roughly 690-donor mean. Earlier analysis yielded a pattern in which most TCR beta V segments were productive about 90% or about 30% of the time.

The germline V and J ends were trimmed by 5 bases and 8 bases, with 27 bases remaining between them. The germline V gene has CDR1 SSHAT and CDR2 FNYEAQ (reference sequence). The CDR3 has 17 residues. The chain carries TRBV7-7 and TRBJ1-2; D ambiguous. The source is a young woman in good health and CMV-seronegative. Sequenced sample: PBMCs. CDR3 nucleotides: TGTGCCAGCAGCGCCCCCCTCGAGTATCTCACAGCAAAAGGCTACACCTTC. Encoded protein: CASSAPLEYLTAKGYTF. The entire variable domain, with the rest obtained from reference TRBV7-7 and TRBJ1-2, is as follows: GAGVSQSPRYKVTKRGQDVTLRCDPISSHATLYWYQQALGQGPEFLTYFNYEAQPDKSGLPSDRFSAERPEGSISTLTIQRTEQRDSAMYRCASSAPLEYLTAKGYTFGSGTRLTVV.